The present entry profiles one T cell receptor beta chain with its context. Its antigen remains unidentified. The V end was cut by 5 bases, the J end by 8 bases, with 15 bases between. The CDR3 spans 14 residues. CDR1 and CDR2 from the germline V gene are MNHEY and SMNVEV (reference sequence). The data are from a study of OX40 agonist ivuxolimab in advanced cancers. Study-wide findings and caveats: Compared with CD4+, CD8+ T cells on average had more expanded clones.

Generated by immunoSEQ multiplex PCR, the TCRdb table keeps only in-frame clones and is missing some. The sample consists of tens of thousands of clones, under 90% of them appearing once. The receptor comes from an adult with an advanced solid tumor such as melanoma, head and neck, liver or kidney cancer. The rearrangement uses TRBV27 and TRBJ1-4; maybe TRBD1 (6 bases). The starting material was CD4+ or CD8+ T cells sorted from blood, obtained in a trial of the OX40 agonist ivuxolimab. As DNA, the CDR3 is TGTGCCAGCAGTACTGGCTTTAGGGGGGAAAAACTGTTTTTT. This translates into CASSTGFRGEKLFF.